This TCR beta chain emerged from a study of blood T cell repertoires in COVID-19. Background on the study: Samples representing acute and convalescent COVID-19 were sourced from the United States, Italy and Spain.

During active infection, Seattle patients enrolled and were then monitored through disease. This clone was detected only once. Sequencing used immunoSEQ multiplex PCR; TCRdb keeps in-frame clones, though not all of them. The sample holds 200,000 to 250,000 clones, around four fifths seen once. The receptor comes from a woman older than 75 with COVID-19, enrolled during active disease. Material: peripheral blood.

CDR3 sequence (DNA): TGTGCCAGTAGGATGAGGCAAACAGATACGCAGTATTTT. As protein: CASRMRQTDTQYF. The chain couples TRBV19 to TRBJ2-3; no firm D call. The CDR3 totals 13 residues. Looked up from germline, CDR1 is LNHDA and CDR2 is SQIVND (reference sequence). V gave up 6 bases and J gave up 3 bases, with 10 bases separating them.